This is a list of T cell receptor beta chains from one sample in a study of T cells in localized non-small cell lung cancer. Sequencing used immunoSEQ multiplex PCR; TCRdb keeps in-frame clones, though not all of them. The data show 1,900 or so clones, roughly 26% seen once. The source material was normal lung tissue next to the tumor, sampled before any cancer treatment. The receptors stem from a woman aged 35-75 years with stage I lung adenocarcinoma. The CDR3 runs from the conserved cysteine through the conserved F or W. The order of the fields is V gene, J gene, clone size, D gene, CDR3 DNA, CDR3 protein. D genes are given only for firm matches. A row's size may be missing; if present it is once, few, many or a size class.

TRBV9	TRBJ1-1	few	.	TGTGCCAGCGGCTGGACTTTCATGAACACTGAAGCTTTCTTT	CASGWTFMNTEAFF
TRBV6-8	TRBJ2-3	.	TRBD2	TGTGCCAGCAGTGACGGCGGGGGAGCTGATACGCAGTATTTT	CASSDGGGADTQYF
TRBV19	TRBJ1-2	.	TRBD1	TGTGCCAGTAGTATAAAAATACAGGGGAACTATGGCTACACCTTC	CASSIKIQGNYGYTF
TRBV11-3	TRBJ1-6	few	.	TGTGCCAGCAGCTCGAGGGCGGACTATAATTCACCCCTCCACTTT	CASSSRADYNSPLHF
TRBV14	TRBJ1-1	.	.	TGTGCCAGCAGCCAGGGAATCGTCACTGAAGCTTTCTTT	CASSQGIVTEAFF
TRBV5-1	TRBJ2-7	.	TRBD2	TGCGCCAGCAGTTTACCGGGAGGGCCATGGTCCGAGCAGTACTTC	CASSLPGGPWSEQYF
TRBV5-1	TRBJ1-3	once	.	TGCGCCAGCAGCTCATCGCCAGCAGGGGCTGGAAACACCATATATTTT	CASSSSPAGAGNTIYF
TRBV19	TRBJ1-1	.	.	TGTGCCAGTAGTTATGGACTCAAGCGGGAAGGTTTCTTT	CASSYGLKREGFF
TRBV14	TRBJ2-7	once	TRBD1	TGTGCCAGCAGCCACGTCGGACAGGGATACTACGAGCAGTACTTC	CASSHVGQGYYEQYF
TRBV11-3	TRBJ2-3	few	TRBD2	TGTGCCAGCAGCTTAGTACGGGGGGGCCCTAGCACAGATACGCAGTATTTT	CASSLVRGGPSTDTQYF
TRBV5-1	TRBJ2-7	few	TRBD2	TGCGCCAGCAGCGGGGGACTAGCGGGCTACGAGCAGTACTTC	CASSGGLAGYEQYF
TRBV6-8	TRBJ2-1	.	TRBD2	TGTGCCAGCAGACCGGGGGGGTCAGGGAACAATGAGCAGTTCTTC	CASRPGGSGNNEQFF
TRBV4-3	TRBJ2-3	.	.	TGCGCCAGCAGCCACCTCAAAGGGGCGCCTGAGGACGCAGATACGCAGTATTTT	CASSHLKGAPEDADTQYF
TRBV6-8	TRBJ1-3	few	TRBD1	TGTGCCAGCAGTCCCGACAGGGGGCTTGTTGGAAACACCATATATTTT	CASSPDRGLVGNTIYF
TRBV12-5	TRBJ2-2	large	.	TGTGCTAGCTCCTATGGCACCGGGGAGCTGTTTTTT	CASSYGTGELFF
TRBV19	TRBJ1-1	few	.	TGTGCCAGTAGTATCCCGGGGGCCACTGAAGCTTTCTTT	CASSIPGATEAFF
TRBV15	TRBJ2-5	.	TRBD2	TGTGCCACCAGCAGACCTACGACAAGTTCCGGGACTAGCAAGTGGGAGACCCAGTACTTC	CATSRPTTSSGTSKWETQYF
TRBV9	TRBJ2-1	medium-sized	.	TGTGCCAGCAGCGTAGATTTTGGGGGGACGGGCAATGAGCAGTTCTTC	CASSVDFGGTGNEQFF
TRBV6-8	TRBJ2-2	few	TRBD2	TGTGCCATCAGACTAGCGGGAGGCACCGGGGAGCTGTTTTTT	CAIRLAGGTGELFF
TRBV6-8	TRBJ2-5	medium-sized	TRBD1	TGTGCCAGCAGTTTAAACGCCGGGACAGGGGTGGGAGAGACCCAGTACTTC	CASSLNAGTGVGETQYF
TRBV6-8	TRBJ1-5	.	.	TGTGCCAGCAGCCGACAGTTTGGCAATCAGCCCCAGCATTTT	CASSRQFGNQPQHF
TRBV11-3	TRBJ2-7	medium-sized	.	TGTGCCAGCAGCTCCCTGTGGAGGGACTACGAGCAGTACTTC	CASSSLWRDYEQYF
TRBV18	TRBJ1-2	.	TRBD1	TGTGCCAGCTCACCAGGACAGGGGGCGAAGGGCTACACCTTC	CASSPGQGAKGYTF
TRBV9	TRBJ1-4	few	TRBD1	TGTGCCAGCAGTGAAACCGGGACAGCTAATGAAAAACTGTTTTTT	CASSETGTANEKLFF
TRBV1	TRBJ2-7	.	.	TGCGCCAGCAGCCAAGGATCGGACAGTTACTACGAGCAGTACTTC	CASSQGSDSYYEQYF
TRBV29-1	TRBJ2-3	.	TRBD1	TGCAGCGTTGAAGGCATACCGGGACAGGGGGTAGATACGCAGTATTTT	CSVEGIPGQGVDTQYF
TRBV11-3	TRBJ1-2	.	TRBD1	TGTGCCAGCAGCTTGATTCCGGGACAGGGAAGGTTTGGCTACACCTTC	CASSLIPGQGRFGYTF
TRBV18	TRBJ2-5	.	.	TGTGCCAGCTCACCACTTCCTGCTGCCCCCGGGGTGGCCCAGTACTTC	CASSPLPAAPGVAQYF
TRBV11-3	TRBJ1-2	.	TRBD1	TGTGCCAGCAGCTTATTCGGGACAGTCCCGGGCTACACCTTC	CASSLFGTVPGYTF
TRBV11-3	TRBJ1-4	medium-sized	.	TGTGCCAGCAGCCAAGTATCGGGGGCGCCCAATGAAAAACTGTTTTTT	CASSQVSGAPNEKLFF
TRBV28	TRBJ1-1	.	.	TGTGCCAGCAGTAACATGAACACTGAAGCTTTCTTT	CASSNMNTEAFF
TRBV19	TRBJ2-4	.	.	TGTGCCAGTACGGATTTAGGGAAAAACATTCAGTACTTC	CASTDLGKNIQYF
TRBV14	TRBJ2-1	.	TRBD2	TGTGCCAGCAGCCAAGTCGGACTAGCGTTGGATGAGCAGTTCTTC	CASSQVGLALDEQFF
TRBV5-1	TRBJ2-1	few	TRBD2	TGCGCCAGCAGCTTGGAACCGGGACTAGGGCTTGGTGAGCAGTTCTTC	CASSLEPGLGLGEQFF
TRBV28	TRBJ1-3	.	.	TGTGCCAGCAGTTTAATTTTCACGGCGGCTGGAAACACCATATATTTT	CASSLIFTAAGNTIYF
TRBV19	TRBJ1-2	.	TRBD1	TGTGCCAGTAGTATACCGGGACAGGGGATCGGAGGCTACACCTTC	CASSIPGQGIGGYTF
TRBV6-8	TRBJ2-4	.	TRBD1	TGTGCCAGCAGTGAGGAAGGCAGGGGGGCCAAAAACATTCAGTACTTC	CASSEEGRGAKNIQYF
TRBV6-8	TRBJ2-7	few	.	TGTGCCAGCAGTCACCCCGCCGGGACCCAATCCTACGAGCAGTACTTC	CASSHPAGTQSYEQYF
TRBV9	TRBJ2-3	medium-sized	.	TGTGCCAGCAGGGAGGCGGGGAACGCAGATACGCAGTATTTT	CASREAGNADTQYF
TRBV18	TRBJ1-2	.	TRBD1	TGTGCCAGCTCACCGGACAGGGAGGTGGTGAAAGGCTACACCTTC	CASSPDREVVKGYTF
TRBV25-1	TRBJ1-4	few	.	TGTGCCAGCAGTGAATCGGGCAGATATGAAAAACTGTTTTTT	CASSESGRYEKLFF
TRBV28	TRBJ2-2	.	TRBD2	TGTGCCAGCAGAACCCCGGGACTAGCGAACACCGGGGAGCTGTTTTTT	CASRTPGLANTGELFF
TRBV19	TRBJ2-7	.	TRBD1	TGTGCCAGTAGTGAACCGGGACAGAGCTACGAGCAGTACTTC	CASSEPGQSYEQYF
TRBV6-8	TRBJ2-7	few	.	TGTGCCAGCAGTTCCGGATCGACCTACGAGCAGTACTTC	CASSSGSTYEQYF
TRBV6-8	TRBJ1-3	.	.	TGTGCCAGCATGCCGGGCCACTCTGGAAACACCATATATTTT	CASMPGHSGNTIYF
TRBV15	TRBJ2-6	.	.	TGTGCCACCAGCAGAGATACTGTGAGGGTAGACTCTGGGGCCAACGTCCTGACTTTC	CATSRDTVRVDSGANVLTF
TRBV28	TRBJ2-7	.	.	TGTGCCAGCAGTTTGCAGGGCGCAGAATACGAGCAGTACTTC	CASSLQGAEYEQYF
TRBV28	TRBJ2-7	.	TRBD2	TGTGCCAGCAGTTTACTGGGACTAGCGGGAAACTACGAGCAGTACTTC	CASSLLGLAGNYEQYF